Included here is one T cell receptor beta chain sequence, with context. It has no known antigen specificity. Per-base qualities were not stored, and no clone one base away is much larger. TCRbeta CDR3 regions were amplified from genomic DNA by means of the immunoSEQ Assay, a bias-controlled multiplex PCR. Regarding the original processing steps: Nucleated cell counts per sample were estimated from amplification of reference gene primers within the assay. To quantify the absolute abundance of each unique TCRbeta CDR3 rearrangement, sequence reads were collapsed and filtered. Productive Simpson clonality was computed per sample as the square root of Simpson's diversity index over productive rearrangements. Not all clones reach the TCRdb copy of this immuneACCESS table, which keeps in-frame sequences only. Checked studies attribute under half of the gap to unresolved V genes and leave the rest unexplained. Clonal size and the V and J genes are those of that table, whereas D and trimming came from the DNA. The sample records more than 250,000 clones, approximately 89% of which are singletons. About 1.5% of the sample belongs to the ten largest clones.

The data belong to a study of blood T cell repertoires in COVID-19 (dated by TCRdb to between 2020 and 2021). Looking at the study overall: Samples covering the acute and convalescent phases of COVID-19 were provided by collaborators in the United States, Italy and Spain. The prospective study material was composed of cDNA or gDNA derived from T cells, B-cell-depleted T cells, or PBMCs. Subjects who had been exposed to COVID-19, were actively infected with it, or had recovered from it provided the deeply sampled blood TCRbeta repertoires that made up the dataset. The repertoires were released in a freely available public database meant as a resource for research on the immune response to SARS-CoV-2. The samples were drawn from two sources: the first 160 participants of the ongoing ImmuneRACE study, and some 1,300 subjects contributed by 6 global collaborators. Sample metadata almost always included a de-identified subject ID, COVID-19 status, age in years and sex. Where available, HLA class I and class II types were obtained from metadata supplied by the sample provider rather than from assay-based typing.

At one collaborating source in Seattle, patients were enrolled during active infection and were followed longitudinally through the course of disease. The collaborating institutions used their own protocols to collect whole blood in K2EDTA tubes. For TCRbeta analysis, collaborators shipped samples as frozen whole blood, isolated PBMCs, or DNA extracted from either of those sample types. Summary of the overall study and its limitations: How much clinical and demographic metadata was included differed by source and by participant, and the metadata was provided uncurated.

V loses 7 bases of germline sequence and J loses 2 bases, and the interval between the two ends is 14 bases. According to the germline V gene, CDR1 reads SQVTM and CDR2 reads ANQGSEA. The CDR3 has 13 amino acids, counting the end cysteine and phenylalanine. Only the CDR3 region is kept as DNA, spanning 39 bases read in frame from base 1. The receptor was derived from a woman aged 25-40 years with COVID-19, enrolled during active disease. The chain links TRBV29-1 with TRBJ1-2, and perhaps TRBD1 as D gene, on 5 matching bases. Source material: peripheral blood. The DNA sequence reads TGCAGCGCTTCGACAGAAGGGAACTATGGCTACACCTTC. This yields the protein CSASTEGNYGYTF.